Below are 23 T cell receptor beta chains sequenced from a single sample in a study of shared clonotypes between healthy human individuals (dated by TCRdb to the early 2020s). Library construction relied on the immunoSEQ multiplex PCR assay. The immuneACCESS repertoire file appears here via TCRdb, limited to in-frame rearrangements. These files lack a portion of the clones; in checked studies, under half of the deficit traces to unresolved V genes, and the cause of the others is not known. The sample profile shows more than 2,000,000 clones; approximately 93% of them were found once. The top ten hold 0.35% to 0.45% of the sample. Sequencing was carried out using naive CD4+ T cells from PBMCs. The intended sense of this specimen's cell subset or site label: CD45RA+ positively selected. Every receptor here comes from a man younger than 35 in good health. Some clones in this sample may be carry-over from other donors' samples.

This clone was seen a single time. The CDR3 spells CASSLAQVGNTFF. DNA for the CDR3: TGTGCCAGCAGCTTAGCCCAGGTCGGGAACACCTTTTTT. This chain links TRBV11-2 with TRBJ1-4; D gene unclear. Trimming left V 1 base short and J 17 bases short, with 17 bases between. Germline-derived CDR1 and CDR2 are SGHAT and FQNNGV. The CDR3 loop spans 13 amino acids.

The chain carries TRBV7-7 and TRBJ2-7; TRBD1 aligns across 9 bases. The CDR3 covers 15 residues. Germline CDR1 reads SSHAT; CDR2 reads FNYEAQ (reference sequence). J lost 0 bases, V lost 5 bases, and 5 bases had no gene match. This CDR3 reads CASSPGTGNSYEQYF. CDR3 coding DNA: TGTGCCAGCAGCCCCGGGACAGGGAACTCCTACGAGCAGTACTTC.

The V call is TRBV18, the J call TRBJ2-1; 7 bases align to TRBD1. The trim removed 6 bases at V and 2 bases at J, leaving 7 bases unmatched. The CDR3 covers 15 residues. The germline gives CDR1 KGHSH, CDR2 LQKENI. The CDR3 here is CASSPLRGPYNEQFF. CDR3 nucleotides: TGTGCCAGCTCTCCCTTAAGGGGGCCCTACAATGAGCAGTTCTTC.

The chain carries TRBV5-8 and TRBJ1-2, with 8 bases aligning to TRBD1. This CDR3 spans 15 amino acids. The germline V gene has CDR1 SGHTS and CDR2 YDEGEE. The V gene end was trimmed by 0 bases and the J gene end by 3 bases; junction bases not matched to a gene: 4. CDR3: CASSLDGQGYYGYTF. Here the CDR3 DNA reads TGTGCCAGCAGCTTGGACGGACAGGGCTACTATGGCTACACCTTC.

The chain employs TRBV27 and TRBJ1-5; D perhaps matches TRBD1 (5 bases). Germline CDR1 and CDR2: MNHEY and SMNVEV (reference sequence). Between the trimmed V and J ends, which lost 6 bases and 4 bases, there was a span of 16 bases. The CDR3 covers 15 residues. The CDR3 DNA sequence: TGTGCCAGCAGCCTGGAGGGACGGTTAAATCAGCCCCAGCATTTT. It codes for CASSLEGRLNQPQHF.

J is TRBJ2-1 and V is TRBV6-1, with TRBD2 matching 13 bases. The V gene end was trimmed by 6 bases and the J gene end by 8 bases; junction bases not matched to a gene: 4. The CDR3 is 14 amino acids. Germline V CDR1 and CDR2: MNHNS, SASEGT. The chain's CDR3 is CASRGLAGIDEQFF. The CDR3, as DNA: TGTGCCAGCAGGGGACTAGCGGGAATTGATGAGCAGTTCTTC.

This chain links TRBV6-5 with TRBJ2-3; tentative D call: TRBD2 (5 bases). Germline assignment: CDR1 MNHEY and CDR2 SVGAGI. Trimming left V 6 bases short and J 6 bases short, with 19 bases between. The CDR3 runs to 15 residues. CDR3 loop: CASRLRPAGGDTQYF. The CDR3 region has the DNA TGTGCCAGCAGACTCCGCCCCGCCGGAGGTGATACGCAGTATTTT.

The chain uses TRBV27 and TRBJ2-2; 10 bases fit TRBD2. V lost 6 bases, J lost 7 bases, and 5 bases stayed unmatched. CDR1 and CDR2 from the germline V gene are MNHEY and SMNVEV (reference sequence). The CDR3 loop spans 14 amino acids. The CDR3 DNA sequence: TGTGCCAGCAGCCAGCGGGAGGGGATCGGGGAGCTGTTTTTT. This gives the protein CASSQREGIGELFF.

This chain uses TRBV7-9 with TRBJ1-6, with D perhaps TRBD1 (6 bases). Trimming cost V 2 bases and J 7 bases, with 9 bases left between them. Germline CDR1 and CDR2: SEHNR and FQNEAQ (reference sequence). The CDR3 totals 14 residues. CDR3: CASSLWQGNSPLHF. The CDR3 coding sequence is TGTGCCAGCAGCTTATGGCAGGGGAATTCACCCCTCCACTTT.

V gene TRBV28 combines with J gene TRBJ1-5, with D perhaps matching TRBD1 (6 bases). Trimming stripped 7 bases from V and 4 bases from J, with 14 bases between. CDR3 size: 14 residues. CDR1 MDHEN and CDR2 SYDVKM come from the germline V gene. The CDR3 sequence is CASIKGGSNQPQHF. As DNA, the CDR3 is TGTGCCAGCATTAAGGGGGGGTCAAATCAGCCCCAGCATTTT.

In regard to this clone: This sample also contains other DNA sequences that code for the same CDR3. V is TRBV5-1 and J is TRBJ2-1; maybe TRBD2 (6 bases). This CDR3 is built from 16 residues. Germline assignment: CDR1 SGHRS and CDR2 YFSETQ. The germline V and J ends were trimmed by 4 bases and 0 bases, with 14 bases remaining between them. This CDR3 reads CASSSLSGSSYNEQFF. DNA of the CDR3: TGCGCCAGCAGCAGCCTTAGCGGTAGCTCCTACAATGAGCAGTTCTTC.

The V and J genes are TRBV10-3 and TRBJ1-2; D is ambiguous. This CDR3 is built from 11 residues. CDR1 and CDR2 (germline): ENHRY, SYGVKD. V gave up 10 bases and J gave up 1 base, with 7 bases separating them. CDR3 sequence (DNA): TGTGCCAATCCAGGTAACTATGGCTACACCTTC. This encodes CANPGNYGYTF.

The chain combines TRBV14 with TRBJ2-3; 7 positions match TRBD2. Trimming removed 3 bases from V and 5 bases from J; junction bases left unmatched: 2. The CDR3 extends over 13 amino acids. Germline V gene sequence: CDR1 SGHDN, CDR2 FVKESK. CDR3 protein: CASSHWGGDTQYF. The DNA for the CDR3 is TGTGCCAGCAGCCATTGGGGGGGAGATACGCAGTATTTT.

J is TRBJ2-7 and V is TRBV4-1, with D possibly TRBD2 on 8 matching bases. Germline V CDR1 and CDR2: MGHRA, YSYEKL. The CDR3 runs to 17 residues. With 3 bases removed from V and 2 bases from J, the gap between germline ends came to 20 bases. The CDR3 region has the DNA TGCGCCAGCAGCCAGAGGGGGCAACTAGCGGCCCCCTACGAGCAGTACTTC. It translates to CASSQRGQLAAPYEQYF.

The chain joins TRBV7-9 to TRBJ1-5; D may be TRBD1 (6 bases). Germline V gene data show CDR1 as SEHNR and CDR2 as FQNEAQ (reference sequence). V was pared by 1 base and J by 2 bases, with 9 bases between. The CDR3 spans 15 residues. The CDR3 DNA follows: TGTGCCAGCAGCTTAGTAGGGGGGGGCAATCAGCCCCAGCATTTT. It specifies CASSLVGGGNQPQHF. Combining the CDR3 with reference TRBV7-9 and TRBJ1-5 gives the whole variable domain DTGVSQNPRHKITKRGQNVTFRCDPISEHNRLYWYRQTLGQGPEFLTYFQNEAQLEKSRLLSDRFSAERPKGSFSTLEIQRTEQGDSAMYLCASSLVGGGNQPQHFGDGTRLSIL.

Comment on this clone: Different DNA sequences within this sample yield the same CDR3. The CDR3 is CASSLGRGQETQYF. CDR3 sequence (DNA): TGTGCCAGCAGCTTGGGCAGGGGGCAGGAGACCCAGTACTTC. The chain carries TRBV5-4 and TRBJ2-5, with 8 bases matching TRBD1. V shed 0 bases and J 5 bases; nucleotides not matched to a gene: 3. CDR1 and CDR2 (germline): SGHNT, YYREEE (reference sequence). This CDR3 contains 14 residues.

This chain links TRBV9 with TRBJ2-5; unclear D gene. This CDR3 region has 15 residues. Germline V gives CDR1 SGDLS, CDR2 YYNGEE. V lost 2 bases and J lost 4, with 15 bases in between. CDR3: CASSVIDKGRETQYF. CDR3 DNA sequence: TGTGCCAGCAGCGTTATCGATAAGGGCCGAGAGACCCAGTACTTC.

The chain employs TRBV5-1 and TRBJ1-2; D is uncertain. This CDR3 is built from 12 residues. Trimming took 2 bases from V and 8 from J, leaving 10 bases between them. In germline, CDR1 is SGHRS, CDR2 YFSETQ. The chain's CDR3 is CASSFSYYGYTF. DNA of the CDR3: TGCGCCAGCAGCTTCTCTTATTACGGCTACACCTTC.

The chain is built from TRBV6-5 and TRBJ1-3, with unresolved D. The CDR3 is made up of 16 amino acids. CDR1 and CDR2 from the germline V gene are MNHEY and SVGAGI. V lost 2 bases and J lost 0, with 11 bases in between. The CDR3 DNA reads as TGTGCCAGCAGTTACCTGGTCCCTCGCTCTGGAAACACCATATATTTT. It is translated as CASSYLVPRSGNTIYF.

This clone was recorded once. V usage is TRBV5-1 and J usage is TRBJ1-1, with D unclear. Germline-derived CDR1 and CDR2 are SGHRS and YFSETQ. V lost 7 bases to trimming and J lost 1 base, with 17 bases between them. The CDR3 has 15 amino acids. CDR3 DNA: TGCGCCAGCCGCCCAACAGCAGGATCGAACACTGAAGCTTTCTTT. Translated, it gives CASRPTAGSNTEAFF.

Regarding this clone: Distinct nucleotide sequences in the sample also encode this CDR3. This chain uses TRBV5-4 with TRBJ2-5; D may be TRBD1 (6 bases). The CDR3 has 14 residues. CDR1 and CDR2 (germline): SGHNT, YYREEE (reference sequence). Deletions cut 4 bases from V and 1 base from J, with 11 bases between. The CDR3 loop reads CASSPTGFQETQYF. The CDR3 coding sequence is TGTGCCAGCAGCCCGACAGGATTCCAAGAGACCCAGTACTTC.

This rearrangement joins TRBV5-6 to TRBJ2-7; possibly TRBD2 for D (5 bases). In germline, CDR1 is SGHDT, CDR2 YYEEEE. CDR3 length equals 15 residues. The ends were cut back, 2 bases at V and 6 bases at J, with 18 bases in the middle. The CDR3 sequence is CASSFGRGPLGEQYF. The CDR3 DNA sequence: TGTGCCAGCAGCTTCGGACGAGGGCCTCTGGGCGAGCAGTACTTC.

CDR3 region: CASSSTGRDEQYF. The DNA of the CDR3 is TGTGCCAGCAGCTCCACAGGGAGAGACGAGCAGTACTTC. J is TRBJ2-7 and V is TRBV11-3; TRBD1 might be the D (6 bases). CDR1 and CDR2 (germline): SGHNT, YENEEA. V lost 4 bases and J lost 5, with 12 bases in between. The CDR3 is 13 residues long.